The 20 T cell receptor beta chains presented below share a single source sample, sequenced in a study of blood T cell repertoires in COVID-19. Using immunoSEQ multiplex PCR, the repertoire was profiled, and TCRdb retains in-frame clones only, with some absent. The sample carries over 75,000 clones, about 88% recorded once. Sequenced material: peripheral blood. The receptors stem from a woman older than 75 with acute or convalescent COVID-19.

This chain joins TRBV9 and TRBJ2-6; 9 bases fit TRBD2. From germline, CDR1 is SGDLS and CDR2 YYNGEE. Trimming removed 3 bases from V and 0 bases from J; junction bases left unmatched: 13. The CDR3 consists of 20 residues. The CDR3 loop is CASSAARGGRALSGANVLTF. CDR3 nucleotides: TGTGCCAGCAGCGCAGCGCGTGGCGGGAGGGCCCTCTCTGGGGCCAACGTCCTGACTTTC. Looking up the rest from reference TRBV9 and TRBJ2-6 gives the full variable domain: DSGVTQTPKHLITATGQRVTLRCSPRSGDLSVYWYQQSLDQGLQFLIQYYNGEERAKGNILERFSAQQFPDLHSELNLSSLELGDSALYFCASSAARGGRALSGANVLTFGAGSRLTVL.

The V gene is TRBV2, the J gene TRBJ2-2, with D possibly being TRBD2 (6 bases). This CDR3 region has 13 residues. CDR1 and CDR2 (germline): SNHLY, FYNNEI. V was clipped by 7 bases and J by 8 bases, with 14 bases between them. CDR3 amino acids: CASTLLAGGELFF. CDR3 nucleotides: TGTGCCAGCACCCTTCTGGCGGGAGGGGAGCTGTTTTTT.

The V call is TRBV13, the J call TRBJ2-5; the D gene is possibly TRBD2 (6 bases). V dropped 3 bases and J dropped 9 bases, with 14 bases sitting between them. Germline lookup yields CDR1 PRHDT and CDR2 FYEKMQ (reference sequence). The length of the CDR3 is 13 residues. The CDR3 here is CASSFGEVGPQYF. The CDR3, as DNA: TGTGCCAGCAGCTTTGGGGAGGTCGGGCCCCAGTACTTC.

V usage is TRBV3-1 (or the pseudogene TRBV3-2) and J usage is TRBJ2-2; 7 bases fit TRBD1. In germline, CDR1 is LGHDT, CDR2 YNNKEL (reference sequence). The CDR3 extends over 16 amino acids. The V and J ends lost 3 bases and 1 base, in that order; junction bases with no gene match: 5. CDR3: CASSQTGWGNTGELFF. Here the CDR3 DNA reads TGTGCCAGCAGCCAGACAGGGTGGGGGAACACCGGGGAGCTGTTTTTT.

The rearrangement joins TRBV3-1 (or the pseudogene TRBV3-2) to TRBJ2-6; D is unresolved. Germline V gene lookup returns CDR1 LGHDT and CDR2 YNNKEL (reference sequence). The CDR3 has 15 amino acids. Trimming removed 8 bases from V and 0 bases from J, with 11 bases in between. The CDR3 DNA is TGTGCCAGCCAACAGAGATACTCTGGGGCCAACGTCCTGACTTTC. It translates to CASQQRYSGANVLTF.

This clone was seen more than once but under ten times. The gene calls are TRBV9 and TRBJ2-3; D is undetermined. V was trimmed by 1 base and J by 0 bases, leaving 12 bases between them. From germline, CDR1 is SGDLS and CDR2 YYNGEE. The CDR3 is made up of 16 amino acids. CDR3 sequence reads: CASSVKAETSTDTQYF. CDR3 bases: TGTGCCAGCAGCGTAAAAGCCGAGACAAGCACAGATACGCAGTATTTT.

This clone was seen a handful of times. The rearrangement joins TRBV7-9 to TRBJ1-4, with 7 nucleotides matching TRBD1. The CDR3 has 13 residues. Per germline, CDR1 SEHNR and CDR2 FQNEAQ (reference sequence). V lost 2 bases and J lost 14; bases outside the gene matches: 8. The CDR3 sequence: CASSLPTRQGLFF. CDR3 DNA sequence: TGTGCCAGCAGCTTACCGACCCGACAGGGTCTGTTTTTT. Filled out from reference TRBV7-9 and TRBJ1-4, the complete variable domain reads DTGVSQNPRHKITKRGQNVTFRCDPISEHNRLYWYRQTLGQGPEFLTYFQNEAQLEKSRLLSDRFSAERPKGSFSTLEIQRTEQGDSAMYLCASSLPTRQGLFFGSGTQLSVL.

The chain employs TRBV11-2 and TRBJ2-7, with TRBD1 matching 11 bases. J gave up 8 bases and V 4 bases, and 7 bases lay outside the gene matches. The CDR3 runs to 14 residues. Looked up from germline, CDR1 is SGHAT and CDR2 is FQNNGV. As DNA, the CDR3 is TGTGCCAGCAGCTACCTCGGACAGGGGGCAAAGCAGTACTTC. It specifies CASSYLGQGAKQYF.

The chain links TRBV7-8 to TRBJ1-1; D is ambiguous. The V end was cut by 0 bases, the J end by 4 bases, with 9 bases between. Germline V gene data show CDR1 as SGHVS and CDR2 as FQNEAQ. CDR3 size: 14 residues. The chain's CDR3 is CASSLAFGSTEAFF. DNA for the CDR3: TGTGCCAGCAGCTTAGCGTTTGGGAGCACTGAAGCTTTCTTT. Looking up the rest from reference TRBV7-8 and TRBJ1-1 gives the full variable domain: GAGVSQSPRYKVAKRGQDVALRCDPISGHVSLFWYQQALGQGPEFLTYFQNEAQLDKSGLPSDRFFAERPEGSVSTLKIQRTQQEDSAVYLCASSLAFGSTEAFFGQGTRLTVV.

The gene calls are TRBV10-3 and TRBJ2-5; D is unresolved. This CDR3 has 16 amino acids. Trimming took 3 bases from V and 2 from J, leaving 16 bases between them. Germline V gene lookup returns CDR1 ENHRY and CDR2 SYGVKD. The CDR3 sequence is CAISDPHNPGQETQYF. For the CDR3, the DNA is TGTGCCATCAGTGACCCTCACAACCCAGGACAAGAGACCCAGTACTTC.

Concerning this clone: The identical CDR3 is also encoded by other nucleotide sequences in the sample. The J gene is TRBJ1-3, the V gene TRBV5-1; D is unclear. V lost 0 bases and J 0 bases, leaving 10 bases between the germline ends. The V gene's germline CDR1 is SGHRS and CDR2 YFSETQ. CDR3 length: 16 residues. The CDR3, as DNA: TGCGCCAGCAGCTTGGTTCCAGGCTACTCTGGAAACACCATATATTTT. Amino acid sequence: CASSLVPGYSGNTIYF.

This clone showed up just a few times. The J gene is TRBJ1-2, the V gene TRBV28; 8 bases map to TRBD1. Germline loops: CDR1 MDHEN, CDR2 SYDVKM. The V gene end was trimmed by 4 bases and the J gene end by 2 bases; junction bases not matched to a gene: 6. This CDR3 comprises 15 residues. The CDR3: CASSSGGKRNYGYTF. The CDR3 nucleotides are TGTGCCAGCAGTTCAGGGGGCAAGAGAAACTATGGCTACACCTTC.

V and J are TRBV7-3 and TRBJ2-3, with a possible D match to TRBD1 (6 bases). CDR3 size: 16 residues. V dropped 1 base and J dropped 4 bases, with 15 bases sitting between them. The V gene's germline CDR1 is SGHTA and CDR2 FQGTGA. The CDR3 sequence: CASSLIGGQIPDTQYF. The CDR3 nucleotides are TGTGCCAGCAGCTTAATTGGGGGACAAATTCCAGATACGCAGTATTTT.

J is TRBJ2-1 and V is TRBV5-1; D not resolved. The germline gives CDR1 SGHRS, CDR2 YFSETQ. This CDR3 contains 16 residues. The germline V and J ends were trimmed by 0 bases and 2 bases, with 12 bases remaining between them. The CDR3 reads CASSLEAGRAYNEQFF. The CDR3 DNA is TGCGCCAGCAGCTTGGAGGCAGGTCGCGCCTACAATGAGCAGTTCTTC. Drawing the rest from reference TRBV5-1 and TRBJ2-1, the complete variable domain is KAGVTQTPRYLIKTRGQQVTLSCSPISGHRSVSWYQQTPGQGLQFLFEYFSETQRNKGNFPGRFSGRQFSNSRSEMNVSTLELGDSALYLCASSLEAGRAYNEQFFGPGTRLTVL.

This clone was seen a single time. This rearrangement joins TRBV6-7 to TRBJ2-1, with 8 bases identical to TRBD2. TRBV6-7 is annotated as an ORF whose role is uncertain. Germline trimming cut 2 bases from V and 0 bases from J; bases unmatched to any gene: 9. The length of the CDR3 is 18 residues. The CDR3 here is CASSYRRLATSSYNEQFF. CDR3 DNA sequence: TGTGCCAGCAGTTACCGTCGACTAGCGACTAGCTCCTACAATGAGCAGTTCTTC.

This clone was observed a single time. The V and J genes are TRBV19 and TRBJ1-1, with 7 bases matching TRBD1. Trimming at V came to 4 bases and at J to 6 bases, leaving 5 bases not matched to a gene. The CDR3 is 13 amino acids. Germline V gives CDR1 LNHDA, CDR2 SQIVND (reference sequence). CDR3 sequence reads: CASSNDRDAEAFF. The CDR3 bases are TGTGCCAGTAGTAACGACAGGGACGCTGAAGCTTTCTTT.

This clone was detected once. This sequence joins TRBV5-1 and TRBJ2-3; 14 bases fit TRBD2. Looked up from germline, CDR1 is SGHRS and CDR2 is YFSETQ. The CDR3 totals 16 residues. V lost 6 bases, J lost 4 bases, and 7 bases stayed unmatched. Here the CDR3 DNA reads TGCGCCAGCAAGCTTGGGACTAGCGGGGGTGCAGATACGCAGTATTTT. Translated: CASKLGTSGGADTQYF.

This sequence joins TRBV20-1 and TRBJ2-1; 7 bases are a match to TRBD2. Trimming took 5 bases from V and 10 from J; bases not matched to a gene: 2. CDR1 is DFQATT, CDR2 SNEGSKA, per germline (reference sequence). CDR3 length: 10 residues. The CDR3 region is CSAERGEQFF. DNA for the CDR3: TGCAGTGCTGAGCGGGGAGAGCAGTTCTTC.

The genes are TRBV9 and TRBJ1-1, with D hard to call. The CDR3 consists of 12 residues. The germline V gene encodes CDR1 SGDLS and CDR2 YYNGEE. Deletions cut 4 bases from V and 6 bases from J, with 10 bases between. CDR3 DNA: TGTGCCAGCAGCTCCCCGGGTCCTGAAGCTTTCTTT. Translating gives CASSSPGPEAFF.

The chain recombines TRBV6-5 with TRBJ2-3; possible D gene TRBD2, 5 bases. Germline-derived CDR1 and CDR2 are MNHEY and SVGAGI. Trimming removed 6 bases from V and 4 bases from J, with 11 bases in between. This CDR3 is built from 13 residues. The CDR3 nucleotides are TGTGCCAGCAGGGACGCGGGTGCAGATACGCAGTATTTT. Its translation is CASRDAGADTQYF.